The source of this T cell receptor beta chain is a study of blood T cell repertoires in COVID-19. Study summary: Sample material is recorded as cDNA or gDNA derived from T cells, B-cell-depleted T cells, or PBMCs.

Germline CDR1 is LGHNA and CDR2 is YSLEER. V shed 2 bases and J 4 bases; nucleotides not matched to a gene: 7. CDR3 length: 16 residues. In the original workflow: Nucleated cell number was recorded as an estimate derived from reference gene primer amplification. Assay: immunoSEQ multiplex PCR; the TCRdb copy retains only in-frame clones and omits some. V and J calls and clone size are those listed in that table; D and trimming were worked out from the DNA. The sample contains roughly 370,000 clones, about 87% of which appear only once. The study assigned cohorts using participant-reported clinical history.

The V call is TRBV4-3, the J call TRBJ1-4, with 7 positions matching TRBD1. The sample comprised PBMCs or T cells enriched from blood (not recorded which). The TCR sequence derives from a woman in her forties or fifties who had recovered from COVID-19. DNA of the CDR3: TGCGCCAGCAGCCAACAAACAGGGGCTATTAATGAAAAACTGTTTTTT. This sequence encodes CASSQQTGAINEKLFF.